These 23 T cell receptor beta chains share one sample of origin, sequenced in a study of spatial heterogeneity in lung cancer. Study-level points and caveats: Expanded intratumoral alpha and beta TCR counts tracked tumor mutation counts.

Their specific antigens are unknown. Time point in this sample: sample taken at primary tumor resection. One entry per CDR3 protein, called by TCRdb with MiXCR from the 5' RACE reads. The data show 200 to 250 distinct CDR3 sequences, around 4.2% seen once. The starting material was lung tumor tissue, obtained at surgery. The receptors here all came from a male donor with early-stage non-small cell lung cancer.

In its sample, this clonotype ranks as medium-sized. This beta chain is off target for a library built for alpha chains, so its abundance means little. The CDR3 is CASSQELAGGYYEQYF. Written as DNA, the CDR3 is TGTGCCAGCAGCCAAGAACTAGCGGGAGGTTACTACGAGCAGTACTTC. The V gene is TRBV4-2, the J gene TRBJ2-7, with 12 bases lining up with TRBD2. V dropped 0 bases and J dropped 3; count of bases not matched to a gene: 3. Germline V gene sequence: CDR1 LGHNA, CDR2 YNFKEQ. CDR3 size: 16 residues.

This clonotype is deemed large. This beta chain turned up in a library designed for alpha chains; as an off-target read, its abundance says little. The chain recombines TRBV7-2 with TRBJ2-7; TRBD2 aligns across 11 bases. V trimming: 6 bases; J trimming: 0 bases; junction bases outside the gene matches: 4. The CDR3 covers 15 residues. CDR1 is SGHTA, CDR2 FQGNSA, per germline. CDR3 amino acids: CASREGLAVSYEQYF. The CDR3 coding sequence is TGTGCCAGCAGAGAGGGACTAGCGGTCTCCTACGAGCAGTACTTC.

This clonotype is judged large. This beta chain is a stray sequence in a library constructed for alpha chains; its clone size is not meaningful. The chain is built from TRBV29-1 and TRBJ2-7; tentatively, D is TRBD1 or TRBD2 (5 bases each). CDR1 SQVTM and CDR2 ANQGSEA come from the germline V gene. The CDR3 length is 12 residues. V lost 6 bases and J lost 2, with 11 bases in between. DNA for the CDR3: TGCAGCGTCCGGGACGGGACCTACGAGCAGTACTTC. This codes for CSVRDGTYEQYF.

By sample share, this clonotype is large. This beta chain came through as a stray read in a library set up for alpha chains, and its size says little. V usage is TRBV20-1 and J usage is TRBJ2-1; 16 positions agree with TRBD2. The CDR3 consists of 18 residues. Germline CDR1 DFQATT, CDR2 SNEGSKA (reference sequence). The V gene end was trimmed by 0 bases and the J gene end by 9 bases; junction bases not matched to a gene: 11. The CDR3: CSARDLGTSGRVLSEQFF. In DNA, the CDR3 is TGCAGTGCTAGAGATCTCGGGACTAGCGGGAGGGTTTTAAGTGAGCAGTTCTTC.

This clonotype ranks as large. This beta chain appears as a stray read in a library generated for alpha chains; its size is not informative. The chain is built from TRBV12-3 or TRBV12-4 and TRBJ1-5; D remains ambiguous. The CDR3 length is 14 residues. The V end was cut by 1 base, the J end by 2 bases, with 6 bases between. DNA of the CDR3: TGTGCCAGCAGTTTAGGGGAGGGCAATCAGCCCCAGCATTTT. It yields the protein CASSLGEGNQPQHF.

This clonotype rates as large. Within a library made for alpha chains, this beta chain is off target, and its count is uninformative. The rearrangement joins TRBV7-9 to TRBJ2-1, with 9 positions matching TRBD1. The CDR3 covers 15 residues. Germline CDR1 reads SEHNR; CDR2 reads FQNEAQ (reference sequence). Trimming removed 2 bases from V and 5 bases from J; junction bases left unmatched: 4. CDR3 nucleotide sequence: TGTGCCAGCAGCTTAAGGGACAGGGCCGACAATGAGCAGTTCTTC. It yields the protein CASSLRDRADNEQFF.

This clonotype is labeled large. Because the library targeted alpha chains, this beta chain is an off-target read whose size means little. CDR3 bases: TGTGCCAGCAGCCTATTCCCTGAGGGGGCCTCCTACGAGCAGTACTTC. Protein sequence: CASSLFPEGASYEQYF. The genes are TRBV7-2 and TRBJ2-7; 7 positions match TRBD1. CDR3 size: 16 residues. V was clipped by 5 bases and J by 0 bases; unmatched bases: 10. Germline assignment: CDR1 SGHTA and CDR2 FQGNSA.

This clonotype is termed hyperexpanded. The library was designed around alpha chains, so this beta chain is a stray read whose abundance carries little weight. The CDR3 protein is CASSADRVFSYEQYF. CDR3 nucleotides: TGTGCCAGCAGTGCCGACAGGGTATTCTCCTACGAGCAGTACTTC. This sequence joins TRBV12-3 or TRBV12-4 and TRBJ2-7; TRBD1 agrees at 7 bases. Losses at the gene ends were 5 bases for V and 0 bases for J; bases not matched to a gene: 7. This CDR3 contains 15 residues.

By frequency in the sample, this clonotype is medium-sized. This beta chain was picked up by a library intended for alpha chains and is off target, so its count carries little meaning. V usage is TRBV4-2 and J usage is TRBJ2-2; unclear D gene. The CDR3 has 12 amino acids. V was trimmed by 5 bases and J by 8 bases, leaving 9 bases between them. From germline, CDR1 is LGHNA and CDR2 YNFKEQ. The CDR3 coding sequence is TGTGCCAGCAGCTATGTTGCAGGGGAGCTGTTTTTT. Protein: CASSYVAGELFF.

On this clonotype itself: This beta chain is a stray read from a library made for alpha chains; its abundance is not meaningful. The chain uses TRBV11-2 and TRBJ2-7; D uncertain. Trimming stripped 5 bases from V and 2 bases from J, with 13 bases between. Germline CDR1 is SGHAT and CDR2 is FQNNGV. This CDR3 is built from 14 residues. The CDR3, as DNA: TGTGCCAGCAGCAGGGATCCCGGAACCTACGAGCAGTACTTC. Translated, it gives CASSRDPGTYEQYF.

This clonotype is labeled as large. Found in a library prepared for alpha chains, this beta chain is an off-target read, and its abundance has little meaning. The chain joins TRBV19 to TRBJ2-7, with TRBD1 matching 8 bases. The J segment lost 3 bases and the V segment lost 5 bases, leaving 6 bases of the junction unmatched. Germline V gives CDR1 LNHDA, CDR2 SQIVND (reference sequence). This CDR3 contains 14 residues. The CDR3 nucleotides read TGTGCCAGTAGTTCAGGGACAGGCAGCTACGAGCAGTACTTC. Protein product: CASSSGTGSYEQYF.

In its sample, this clonotype is medium-sized. In a library made to pick up alpha chains, this beta chain is a stray read with a size that means little. The chain joins TRBV7-2 to TRBJ2-7; TRBD2 is a possible D gene (7 bases). There are 17 residues in the CDR3. Trimming took off 1 base at V and 2 bases at J, with 18 bases between the two ends. CDR1 and CDR2 (germline): SGHTA, FQGNSA. CDR3: CASSLDLGGTLTYEQYF. As DNA, the CDR3 is TGTGCCAGCAGCTTAGATTTGGGAGGGACACTAACCTACGAGCAGTACTTC.

This clonotype qualifies as medium-sized (0.01 to 0.1%). The library was designed around alpha chains, so this beta chain is a stray read whose abundance carries little weight. V usage is TRBV5-1 and J usage is TRBJ2-7; D is uncertain. This CDR3 is built from 13 residues. Trimming removed 4 bases from V and 7 bases from J, with 15 bases in between. The germline CDR1 and CDR2 sequences are SGHRS and YFSETQ. CDR3 bases: TGCGCCAGCAGCCCGTCGCTAAGGTGGGAGCAGTACTTC. Its translation: CASSPSLRWEQYF.

This clonotype is medium-sized (0.01 to 0.1%) by share. In a library made to pick up alpha chains, this beta chain is a stray read with a size that means little. The chain uses TRBV6-6 and TRBJ1-1, with TRBD1 identical over 12 bases. The V gene's germline CDR1 is MNHNY and CDR2 SVGAGI (reference sequence). This CDR3 region has 16 residues. The trim removed 6 bases at V and 4 bases at J, leaving 9 bases unmatched. The CDR3 bases are TGTGCCAGCAGGCTGCCGGGACAGGGGGCGAGCACTGAAGCTTTCTTT. This codes for CASRLPGQGASTEAFF.

For this clonotype: Within a library made for alpha chains, this beta chain is off target, and its count is uninformative. J is TRBJ2-1 and V is TRBV19; 8 bases are shared with TRBD1. With V trimmed by 1 base and J by 8 bases, 7 bases remained unmatched. The germline V gene encodes CDR1 LNHDA and CDR2 SQIVND (reference sequence). The CDR3 totals 15 residues. The CDR3 sequence: CASSIVQGALDEQFF. The CDR3 DNA is TGTGCCAGTAGTATAGTCCAGGGGGCTCTGGATGAGCAGTTCTTC.

This clonotype is medium-sized in the sample. As an off-target read in a library built for alpha chains, this beta chain has a frequency of little significance. This sequence joins TRBV29-1 and TRBJ2-3, with D tentatively TRBD2 (6 bases). This CDR3 is built from 11 residues. Per germline, CDR1 SQVTM and CDR2 ANQGSEA. V was pared by 4 bases and J by 6 bases, with 8 bases between. For the CDR3, the DNA is TGCAGCGTTGGGGAGGCTGATACGCAGTATTTT. Amino acid sequence: CSVGEADTQYF.

This clonotype is deemed medium-sized. This beta chain represents an off-target read in a library built for alpha chains; its size is of limited meaning. The V and J genes are TRBV19 and TRBJ2-7; 9 bases map to TRBD1. The CDR3 covers 14 residues. Germline assignment: CDR1 LNHDA and CDR2 SQIVND (reference sequence). The junction had 6 bases not matched to a gene; V was cut back by 6 bases and J by 3 bases. Here the CDR3 reads CASSPGTGIYEQYF. CDR3 bases: TGTGCCAGTAGCCCCGGGACAGGGATCTACGAGCAGTACTTC.

As for this clonotype: This beta chain is a stray sequence in a library constructed for alpha chains; its clone size is not meaningful. The chain recombines TRBV10-1 with TRBJ2-3; D gene unclear. The V and J ends lost 4 bases and 5 bases respectively, with 4 bases between them. Germline V gene data show CDR1 as WNHNN and CDR2 as SYGVQD (reference sequence). The CDR3 loop spans 11 amino acids. This chain's CDR3 is CASSVGDTQYF. CDR3 nucleotides: TGCGCCAGCAGTGTTGGAGATACGCAGTATTTT.

Judged by abundance, this clonotype is large. A library made for alpha chains picked up this beta chain off target, so its size means little. The chain is built from TRBV28 and TRBJ1-2; 7 bases are shared with TRBD1. The V gene's germline CDR1 is MDHEN and CDR2 SYDVKM. The CDR3 spans 13 residues. V lost 11 bases to trimming and J lost 5 bases; unmatched junction nucleotides: 11. CDR3 amino acids: CAAALQGEYGYTF. The CDR3 nucleotides read TGTGCCGCAGCGCTTCAGGGGGAGTATGGCTACACCTTC.

This clonotype is large within its sample. At one of its ends the junction is not consistent with the germline gene, which may arise from a read error. This beta chain appears as a stray read in a library generated for alpha chains; its size is not informative. CDR3 region: CASILRPSGAYEQYF. The CDR3 region has the DNA TGTGCCAGCATCTTGAGGCCTAGCGGTGCCTACGAGCAGTACTTC. The gene calls are TRBV5-6 and TRBJ2-7, with 7 bases that match TRBD2. Per the germline V gene, CDR1 is SGHDT and CDR2 is YYEEEE. CDR3 length equals 15 residues.

This clonotype qualifies as large (0.1 to 1%). In a library made to pick up alpha chains, this beta chain is a stray read with a size that means little. This sequence joins TRBV28 and TRBJ2-7; D not certain. This CDR3 contains 11 residues. Germline-derived CDR1 and CDR2 are MDHEN and SYDVKM. With 6 bases removed from V and 6 bases from J, the gap between germline ends came to 9 bases. The CDR3 DNA reads TGTGCCAGCAGCTCCCCCCGCGAGCAGTACTTC. It yields the protein CASSSPREQYF.

In this sample, this clonotype is large. This beta chain came through as a stray read in a library set up for alpha chains, and its size says little. V usage is TRBV6-6 and J usage is TRBJ1-2; the D gene is possibly TRBD1 (5 bases). The CDR3 spans 14 residues. Germline V gene data show CDR1 as MNHNY and CDR2 as SVGAGI (reference sequence). The V gene lost 7 bases and the J gene lost 4 bases, with 16 bases spanning the gap. The CDR3, as DNA: TGTGCCAGCACCAACTGGGGGGTCAGCTATGGCTACACCTTC. Translation gives CASTNWGVSYGYTF.

In its sample, this clonotype ranks as large. With the library built for alpha chains, this beta chain is off target and its frequency is not meaningful. CDR3: CSARATVEQYF. CDR3 in DNA: TGCAGTGCTAGAGCCACAGTCGAGCAGTACTTC. The V and J genes are TRBV20-1 and TRBJ2-7; D remains unclear. The germline V gene encodes CDR1 DFQATT and CDR2 SNEGSKA (reference sequence). The CDR3 has 11 amino acids. The V gene lost 1 base and the J gene lost 6 bases, with 7 bases spanning the gap.